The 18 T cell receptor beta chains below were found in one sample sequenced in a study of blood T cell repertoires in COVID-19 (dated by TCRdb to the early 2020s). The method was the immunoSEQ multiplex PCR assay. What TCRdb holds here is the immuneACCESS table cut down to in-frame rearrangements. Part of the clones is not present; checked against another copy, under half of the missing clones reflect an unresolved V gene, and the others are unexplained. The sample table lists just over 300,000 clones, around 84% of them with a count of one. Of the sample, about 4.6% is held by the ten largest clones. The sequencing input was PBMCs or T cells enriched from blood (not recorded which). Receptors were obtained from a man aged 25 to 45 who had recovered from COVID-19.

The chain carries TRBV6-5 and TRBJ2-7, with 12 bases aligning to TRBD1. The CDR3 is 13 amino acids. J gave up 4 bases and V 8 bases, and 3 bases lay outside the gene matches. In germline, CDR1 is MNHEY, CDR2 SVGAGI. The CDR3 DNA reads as TGTGCCAGCGGGACAGGGGGCGCGTACGAGCAGTACTTC. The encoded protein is CASGTGGAYEQYF.

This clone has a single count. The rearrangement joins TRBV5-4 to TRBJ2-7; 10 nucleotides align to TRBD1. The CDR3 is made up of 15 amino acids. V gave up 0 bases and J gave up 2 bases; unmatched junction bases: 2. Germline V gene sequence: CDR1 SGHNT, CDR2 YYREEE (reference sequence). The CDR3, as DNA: TGTGCCAGCAGCTTGGGACAGGGGGCCGCCTACGAGCAGTACTTC. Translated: CASSLGQGAAYEQYF.

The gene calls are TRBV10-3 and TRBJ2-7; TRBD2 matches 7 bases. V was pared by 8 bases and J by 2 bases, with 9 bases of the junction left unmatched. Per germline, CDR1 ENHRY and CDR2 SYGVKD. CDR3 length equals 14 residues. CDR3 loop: CAIGMAGTTYEQYF. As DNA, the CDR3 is TGTGCCATCGGGATGGCAGGGACTACCTACGAGCAGTACTTC.

The CDR3 sequence: CASSPQGTQYF. The CDR3 DNA is TGTGCCAGCAGCCCCCAGGGTACGCAGTATTTT. J is TRBJ2-3 and V is TRBV9; a weak D match, TRBD1 (5 bases). With 4 bases removed from V and 8 bases from J, the gap between germline ends came to 8 bases. Per germline, CDR1 SGDLS and CDR2 YYNGEE. This CDR3 comprises 11 residues.

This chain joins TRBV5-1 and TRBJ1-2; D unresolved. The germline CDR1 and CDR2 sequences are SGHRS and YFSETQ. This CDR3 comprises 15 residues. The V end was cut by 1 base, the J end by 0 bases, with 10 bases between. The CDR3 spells CASSLYESANYGYTF. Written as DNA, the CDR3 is TGCGCCAGCAGCTTGTATGAGTCGGCTAACTATGGCTACACCTTC.

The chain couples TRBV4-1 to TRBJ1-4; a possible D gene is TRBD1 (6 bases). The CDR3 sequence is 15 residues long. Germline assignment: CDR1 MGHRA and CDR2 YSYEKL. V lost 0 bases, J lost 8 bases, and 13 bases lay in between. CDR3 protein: CASSQDTGGWEKLFF. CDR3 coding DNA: TGCGCCAGCAGCCAAGATACGGGGGGCTGGGAAAAACTGTTTTTT.

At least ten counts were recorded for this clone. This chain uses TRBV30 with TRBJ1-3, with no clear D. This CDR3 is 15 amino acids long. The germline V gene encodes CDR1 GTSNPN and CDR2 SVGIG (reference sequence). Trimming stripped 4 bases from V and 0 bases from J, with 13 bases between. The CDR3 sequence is CAWTPVGSSGNTIYF. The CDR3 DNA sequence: TGTGCCTGGACCCCCGTAGGGAGCTCTGGAAACACCATATATTTT.

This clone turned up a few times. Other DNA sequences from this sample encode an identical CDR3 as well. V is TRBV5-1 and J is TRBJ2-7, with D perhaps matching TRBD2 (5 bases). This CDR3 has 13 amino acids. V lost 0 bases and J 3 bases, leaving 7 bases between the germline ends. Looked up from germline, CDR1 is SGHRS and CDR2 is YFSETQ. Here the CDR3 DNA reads TGCGCCAGCAGCTTGGATGGAGGCTACGAGCAGTACTTC. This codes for CASSLDGGYEQYF.

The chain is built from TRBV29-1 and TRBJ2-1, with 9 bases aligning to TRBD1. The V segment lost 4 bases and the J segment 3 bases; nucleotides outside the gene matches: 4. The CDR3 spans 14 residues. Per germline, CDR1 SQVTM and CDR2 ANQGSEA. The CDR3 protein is CSVAGQGGYNEQFF. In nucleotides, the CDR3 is TGCAGCGTTGCGGGACAGGGAGGCTACAATGAGCAGTTCTTC.

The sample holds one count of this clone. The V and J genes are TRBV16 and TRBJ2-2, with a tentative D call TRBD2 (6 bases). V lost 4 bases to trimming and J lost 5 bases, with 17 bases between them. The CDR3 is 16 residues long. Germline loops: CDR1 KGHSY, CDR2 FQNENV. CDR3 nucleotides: TGTGCCAGCAGCCCCTCCGGCCGGGAGCGAACCGGGGAGCTGTTTTTT. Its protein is CASSPSGRERTGELFF.

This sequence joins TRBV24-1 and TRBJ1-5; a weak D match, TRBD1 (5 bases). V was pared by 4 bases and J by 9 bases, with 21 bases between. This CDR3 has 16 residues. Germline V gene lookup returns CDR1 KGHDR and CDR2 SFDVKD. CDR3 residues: CATSEGGTANIRPQHF. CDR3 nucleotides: TGTGCCACCAGTGAGGGCGGGACGGCGAACATCAGGCCCCAGCATTTT.

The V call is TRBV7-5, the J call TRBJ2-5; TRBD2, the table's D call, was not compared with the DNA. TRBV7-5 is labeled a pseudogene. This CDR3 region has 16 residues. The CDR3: CARSFSSGENQETQYF. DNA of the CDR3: TGTGCCAGAAGCTTCTCTAGCGGGGAGAACCAAGAGACCCAGTACTTC.

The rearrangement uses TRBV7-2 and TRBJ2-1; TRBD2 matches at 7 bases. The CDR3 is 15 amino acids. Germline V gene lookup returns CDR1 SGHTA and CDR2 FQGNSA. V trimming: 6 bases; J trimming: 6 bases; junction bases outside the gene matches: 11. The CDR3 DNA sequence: TGTGCCAGCAGACTTCGTGGGGGGGTAGGCAATGAGCAGTTCTTC. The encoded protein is CASRLRGGVGNEQFF.

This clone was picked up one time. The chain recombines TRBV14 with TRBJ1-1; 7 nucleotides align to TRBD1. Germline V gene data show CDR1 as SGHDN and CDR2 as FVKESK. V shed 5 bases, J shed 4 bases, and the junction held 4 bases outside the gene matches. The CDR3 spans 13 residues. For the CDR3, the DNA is TGTGCCAGCAGCAGACAGGGCCCCACTGAAGCTTTCTTT. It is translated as CASSRQGPTEAFF.

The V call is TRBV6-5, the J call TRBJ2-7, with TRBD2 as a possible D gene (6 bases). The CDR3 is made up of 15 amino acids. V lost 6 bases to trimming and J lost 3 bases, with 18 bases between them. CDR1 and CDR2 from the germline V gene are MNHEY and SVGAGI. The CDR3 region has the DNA TGTGCCAGCAGCCGCTCCGGGACTTTAAACTACGAGCAGTACTTC. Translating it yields CASSRSGTLNYEQYF.

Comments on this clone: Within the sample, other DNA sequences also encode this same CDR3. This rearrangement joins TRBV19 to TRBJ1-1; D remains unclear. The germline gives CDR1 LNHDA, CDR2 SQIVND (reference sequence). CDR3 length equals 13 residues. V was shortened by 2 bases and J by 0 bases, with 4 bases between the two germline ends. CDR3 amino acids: CASSISLNTEAFF. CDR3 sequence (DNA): TGTGCCAGTAGTATATCGTTGAACACTGAAGCTTTCTTT.

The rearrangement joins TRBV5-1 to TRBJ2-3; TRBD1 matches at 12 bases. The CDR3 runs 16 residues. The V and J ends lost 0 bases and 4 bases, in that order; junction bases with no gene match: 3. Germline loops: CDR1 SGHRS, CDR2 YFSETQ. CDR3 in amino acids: CASSLGGTGGADTQYF. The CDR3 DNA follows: TGCGCCAGCAGCTTGGGAGGGACAGGGGGCGCAGATACGCAGTATTTT.

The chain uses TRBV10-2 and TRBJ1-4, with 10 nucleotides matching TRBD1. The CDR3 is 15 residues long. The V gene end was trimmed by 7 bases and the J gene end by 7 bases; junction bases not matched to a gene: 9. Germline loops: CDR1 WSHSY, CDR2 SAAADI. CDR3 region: CASTLRGTGAEKLFF. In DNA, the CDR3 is TGCGCCAGCACCCTAAGGGGGACAGGGGCTGAAAAACTGTTTTTT.